The present T cell receptor beta chain was sequenced within a study of OX40 agonist ivuxolimab in advanced cancers. There are 13 residues in the CDR3. Looked up from germline, CDR1 is SQVTM and CDR2 is ANQGSEA. Trimming took off 5 bases at V and 0 bases at J, with 10 bases between the two ends. Data came from immunoSEQ multiplex PCR; TCRdb stores just in-frame clones and leaves some out. Among fewer than 70,000 clones listed, about 85% were seen once. This clonotype originated in an adult with an advanced solid tumor such as melanoma, head and neck, liver or kidney cancer. V usage is TRBV29-1 and J usage is TRBJ1-2; no clear D gene. This specimen consisted of CD4+ or CD8+ T cells sorted from blood, obtained in a trial of the OX40 agonist ivuxolimab. CDR3 region: CSVRTSSNYGYTF. Written as DNA, the CDR3 is TGCAGCGTTAGGACGTCCTCTAACTATGGCTACACCTTC.